The next 21 T cell receptor beta chains were all read from a single sample in a study of low-dose radiotherapy and immunotherapy resistance in tumors (dated by TCRdb to 2021 to 2024). What this sample's time point label stands for: after trial treatment. According to the study, the label for this sample's treatment or condition signals: LDRT plus nivolumab, ipilimumab, low-dose cyclophosphamide and aspirin (RACIN trial). Instrument on record: Illumina HiSeq 2500. To make first-strand cDNA, Superscript III was used along with a set of TRAV- and TRBV-specific primers so that both the TCRalpha and TCRbeta chains were covered. TCRs were amplified with Phusion for 20 to 25 PCR cycles using a constant-region primer together with the adapter attached to the V primers. Starting from the raw public reads, TCRdb applied fastp trimming at Q25, assembled clones with MiXCR and retained in-frame beta chains. Each entry is one CDR3 protein sequence, shown with its most common DNA and genes. The sample table holds around 100,000 distinct CDR3 sequences, of which under 25% were seen once. The top ten clones comprise 13% of the sample.

The source was PBMCs, collected after low-dose radiotherapy plus immunotherapy. Source of these receptors: a female donor with ovarian cancer.

In regard to this clonotype: A clone one base away is much larger, so this may be a read error. CDR3 sequence (DNA): TGTGCCAGAAGTATAGGGGACAGAAGTCCCAATGAGCAGTTCTTC. This gives the protein CARSIGDRSPNEQFF. The chain employs TRBV19 and TRBJ2-1, with 7 bases fitting TRBD1. This CDR3 contains 15 residues. The germline V gene encodes CDR1 LNHDA and CDR2 SQIVND (reference sequence).

This clonotype was seen a few times. CDR3 nucleotides: TGTGCCAGCAGCCAAGGGACTGGGGCGGAGACTAGCCAAGAGACCCAGTACTTC. Encoded protein: CASSQGTGAETSQETQYF. This sequence joins TRBV4-2 and TRBJ2-5; D may be TRBD2 (6 bases). This CDR3 contains 18 residues. The germline CDR1 and CDR2 sequences are LGHNA and YNFKEQ. V lost 1 base and J 1 base, leaving 19 bases between the germline ends.

This clonotype was counted at least ten times. The chain combines TRBV5-5 with TRBJ2-1, with D tentatively TRBD1 (5 bases). CDR1 is SGHKS, CDR2 YYEKEE, per germline (reference sequence). Deletions cut 0 bases from V and 1 base from J, with 8 bases between. This CDR3 is 15 amino acids long. The CDR3 protein is CASSLGQNSYNEQFF. Here the CDR3 DNA reads TGTGCCAGCAGCTTGGGACAGAATTCCTACAATGAGCAGTTCTTC.

Remarks on this clonotype: A much larger clone is a single base away; this may be a read error. CDR3 bases: TGTGCCAGGAGCTCCCTAGACTCTGGGGCCAACGTCCTGACTTTC. Amino acid sequence: CARSSLDSGANVLTF. This chain joins TRBV7-3 and TRBJ2-6; D unclear. The CDR3 runs 15 residues. Germline V gene data show CDR1 as SGHTA and CDR2 as FQGTGA.

The table lists this clonotype with many counts. The chain uses TRBV7-9 and TRBJ2-1; TRBD2 agrees at 7 bases. V lost 1 base to trimming and J lost 14 bases; unmatched junction nucleotides: 5. The CDR3 extends over 12 amino acids. In germline, CDR1 is SEHNR, CDR2 FQNEAQ (reference sequence). This chain's CDR3 is CASSLGLAEEFF. Written as DNA, the CDR3 is TGTGCCAGCAGCTTAGGACTAGCAGAGGAGTTCTTC. The full variable domain, in which reference TRBV7-9 and TRBJ2-1 provide the parts outside the CDR3, is DTGVSQNPRHKITKRGQNVTFRCDPISEHNRLYWYRQTLGQGPEFLTYFQNEAQLEKSRLLSDRFSAERPKGSFSTLEIQRTEQGDSAMYLCASSLGLAEEFFGPGTRLTVL.

The table lists this clonotype with many counts. The chain links TRBV11-3 to TRBJ1-1, with 7 bases that match TRBD1. The V and J ends lost 2 bases and 3 bases, in that order; junction bases with no gene match: 0. CDR3 size: 13 residues. Germline loops: CDR1 SGHNT, CDR2 YENEEA. The CDR3 loop is CASSLQGDTEAFF. The CDR3, as DNA: TGTGCCAGCAGCTTACAGGGGGACACTGAAGCTTTCTTT.

There are many counts of this clonotype. The chain couples TRBV19 to TRBJ1-1; no reliable D call. The CDR3 spans 12 residues. Trimming removed 1 base from V and 11 bases from J, with 11 bases in between. Germline CDR1 reads LNHDA; CDR2 reads SQIVND (reference sequence). CDR3 bases: TGTGCCAGTAGTATAGGAGTGGCGGGGGCTTTCTTT. Amino acids: CASSIGVAGAFF. The full variable domain, completed using reference TRBV19 and TRBJ1-1, is DGGITQSPKYLFRKEGQNVTLSCEQNLNHDAMYWYRQDPGQGLRLIYYSQIVNDFQKGDIAEGYSVSREKKESFPLTVTSAQKNPTAFYLCASSIGVAGAFFGQGTRLTVV.

Ten or more counts support this clonotype. The chain couples TRBV20-1 to TRBJ2-7, with TRBD2 matching 11 bases. The germline gives CDR1 DFQATT, CDR2 SNEGSKA (reference sequence). The J segment lost 1 base and the V segment lost 5 bases, leaving 10 bases of the junction unmatched. The CDR3 consists of 16 residues. The CDR3 is CSAQGASGGSSYEQYF. In nucleotides, the CDR3 is TGCAGTGCTCAGGGGGCTAGCGGGGGGTCTTCCTACGAGCAGTACTTC.

The genes are TRBV14 and TRBJ1-3, with TRBD1 as a possible D gene (5 bases). The germline gives CDR1 SGHDN, CDR2 FVKESK. CDR3 size: 15 residues. V lost 1 base to trimming and J lost 2 bases, with 9 bases between them. CDR3 DNA sequence: TGTGCCAGCAGCCAAGTCGCAGGGCCTGGAAACACCATATATTTT. Translated, it gives CASSQVAGPGNTIYF.

This clonotype showed up many times. The chain combines TRBV7-2 with TRBJ2-6; D is ambiguous. CDR3 length: 15 amino acids. V lost 1 base and J lost 2, with 6 bases in between. In germline, CDR1 is SGHTA, CDR2 FQGNSA. As DNA, the CDR3 is TGTGCCAGCAGCTTAGTCTATGCTGGGGCCAACGTCCTGACTTTC. Translated, it gives CASSLVYAGANVLTF.

This clonotype was counted ten times or more. The V and J genes are TRBV6-2 or TRBV6-3 and TRBJ2-1; 10 bases are a match to TRBD2. Germline values: CDR1 MNHEY, CDR2 SVGEGT. The V gene end was trimmed by 2 bases and the J gene end by 0 bases; junction bases not matched to a gene: 7. This CDR3 is 18 amino acids long. CDR3 sequence: CASSYRIAGGLSYNEQFF. The DNA for the CDR3 is TGTGCCAGCAGTTACAGGATAGCGGGAGGCCTCTCCTACAATGAGCAGTTCTTC.

This clonotype has at least ten counts. The chain links TRBV6-2 or TRBV6-3 to TRBJ2-2; D is undetermined. V was trimmed by 6 bases and J by 7 bases, leaving 3 bases between them. The CDR3 spans 10 residues. CDR1 and CDR2 (germline): MNHEY, SVGEGT. The CDR3 DNA sequence: TGTGCCAGCAGGGACGGGGAGCTGTTTTTT. Translating it yields CASRDGELFF.

Ten or more counts support this clonotype. V gene TRBV30 combines with J gene TRBJ1-1; D remains unclear. Trimming shortened V by 0 bases and J by 3 bases, and 8 bases separated the two germline ends. The CDR3 has 13 residues. Germline lookup yields CDR1 GTSNPN and CDR2 SVGIG (reference sequence). Here the CDR3 reads CAWSVERDTEAFF. The CDR3 region has the DNA TGTGCCTGGAGTGTTGAGCGGGACACTGAAGCTTTCTTT.

This clonotype has a count of ten or more. The chain carries TRBV5-1 and TRBJ2-1; 9 positions match TRBD2. CDR1 and CDR2 (germline): SGHRS, YFSETQ. V lost 5 bases to trimming and J lost 5 bases; unmatched junction nucleotides: 11. The CDR3 has 16 residues. The CDR3 sequence is CASRRLGREGNNEQFF. CDR3 coding DNA: TGCGCCAGCAGGCGCCTAGGGCGGGAGGGGAACAATGAGCAGTTCTTC.

The gene calls are TRBV28 and TRBJ2-1; 10 nucleotides line up with TRBD2. Germline-derived CDR1 and CDR2 are MDHEN and SYDVKM. CDR3 length: 16 amino acids. V lost 5 bases and J lost 3; bases outside the gene matches: 7. In nucleotides, the CDR3 is TGTGCCAGCAGTCTCGCCGGGACTAGCGTCTACAATGAGCAGTTCTTC. Protein: CASSLAGTSVYNEQFF.

This clonotype was detected a few times. A far larger clone is one base from this, pointing to a likely read error. The chain has TRBV5-1 and TRBJ2-5; D not certain. V lost 0 bases to trimming and J lost 11 bases, with 20 bases between them. Looked up from germline, CDR1 is SGHRS and CDR2 is YFSETQ. This CDR3 comprises 15 residues. CDR3 sequence reads: CASSLGRTPSNEQYF. DNA of the CDR3: TGCGCCAGCAGCTTGGGACGGACCCCAAGCAATGAGCAGTACTTC.

This clonotype came up many times. The V and J genes are TRBV7-2 and TRBJ1-2, with D unresolved. The CDR3 is 13 residues long. V dropped 3 bases and J dropped 2 bases, with 7 bases sitting between them. The germline CDR1 and CDR2 sequences are SGHTA and FQGNSA. In DNA, the CDR3 is TGTGCCAGCAGCTTCCGGGCGAACTATGGCTACACCTTC. As protein: CASSFRANYGYTF. The full variable domain, in which reference TRBV7-2 and TRBJ1-2 provide the parts outside the CDR3, is GAGVSQSPSNKVTEKGKDVELRCDPISGHTALYWYRQSLGQGLEFLIYFQGNSAPDKSGLPSDRFSAERTGGSVSTLTIQRTQQEDSAVYLCASSFRANYGYTFGSGTRLTVV.

The sample holds many counts of this clonotype. V gene TRBV29-1 combines with J gene TRBJ2-1, with D uncertain. This CDR3 contains 12 residues. Germline V gene sequence: CDR1 SQVTM, CDR2 ANQGSEA. V lost 7 bases and J lost 7, with 14 bases in between. The CDR3 bases are TGCAGCGCCGAGCGCTTTTCAAATGAGCAGTTCTTC. Its translation: CSAERFSNEQFF.

In this sample, this clonotype turned up many times. V gene TRBV11-3 combines with J gene TRBJ2-1; possible D gene TRBD2, 5 bases. V gave up 4 bases and J gave up 8 bases, with 9 bases separating them. The germline V gene encodes CDR1 SGHNT and CDR2 YENEEA. The length of the CDR3 is 12 residues. The CDR3 DNA follows: TGTGCCAGCAGCTCTTCCGGGGATGAGCAGTTCTTC. It specifies CASSSSGDEQFF.

This clonotype was recorded many times. The DNA of the CDR3 is TGTGCCAGCAGCCAAGAGAGAGGGGTAGGAGACACTGAAGCTTTCTTT. Its translation is CASSQERGVGDTEAFF. This chain connects TRBV4-2 to TRBJ1-1; a weak D match, TRBD1 (5 bases). There are 16 residues in the CDR3. The germline V gene encodes CDR1 LGHNA and CDR2 YNFKEQ. The V gene lost 0 bases and the J gene lost 3 bases, with 14 bases spanning the gap.

This clonotype appeared many times. This chain connects TRBV4-1 to TRBJ2-1; D is ambiguous. CDR1 is MGHRA and CDR2 is YSYEKL in the germline V gene. Between the trimmed V and J ends, which lost 3 bases and 5 bases, there was a span of 14 bases. The CDR3 sequence is 15 residues long. The CDR3 DNA follows: TGCGCCAGCAGCCAGGAACGGGCCCGCAACAATGAGCAGTTCTTC. Protein: CASSQERARNNEQFF.